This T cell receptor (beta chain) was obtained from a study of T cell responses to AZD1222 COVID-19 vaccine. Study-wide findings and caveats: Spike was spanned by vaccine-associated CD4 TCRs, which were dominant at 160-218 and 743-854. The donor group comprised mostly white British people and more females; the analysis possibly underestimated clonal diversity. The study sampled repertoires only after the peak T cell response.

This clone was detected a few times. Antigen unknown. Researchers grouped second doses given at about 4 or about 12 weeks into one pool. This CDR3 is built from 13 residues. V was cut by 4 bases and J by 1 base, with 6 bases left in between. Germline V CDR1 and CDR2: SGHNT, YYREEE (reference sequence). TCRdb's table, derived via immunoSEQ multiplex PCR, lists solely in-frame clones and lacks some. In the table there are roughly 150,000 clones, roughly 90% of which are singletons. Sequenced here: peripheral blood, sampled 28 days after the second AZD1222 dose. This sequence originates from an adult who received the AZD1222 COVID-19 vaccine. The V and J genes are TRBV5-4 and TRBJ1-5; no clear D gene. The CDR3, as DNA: TGTGCCAGCAGCGCAGACAGCAATCAGCCCCAGCATTTT. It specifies CASSADSNQPQHF. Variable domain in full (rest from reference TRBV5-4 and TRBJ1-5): ETGVTQSPTHLIKTRGQQVTLRCSSQSGHNTVSWYQQALGQGPQFIFQYYREEENGRGNFPPRFSGLQFPNYSSELNVNALELDDSALYLCASSADSNQPQHFGDGTRLSIL.